These T cell receptor beta chains were read from a single sample in a study of CD8 T cells in Susac syndrome. TCRdb re-derived calls from the immunoSEQ multiplex PCR reads in MiXCR, one entry per CDR3 protein. The repertoire holds approximately 300,000 distinct CDR3 sequences, with 75% to 90% as singletons. The sequenced sample was CD8+ T cells from PBMCs. All receptors derive from a human donor with multiple sclerosis. The conserved cysteine and the conserved F or W are not part of the CDR3 here.

>TRBJ2-7|TRBV7-9
ASSSSPRGYEQY
>TRBJ2-2|TRBV6-5
ASSQVAGELF
>TRBJ2-6|TRBV27
ASSLSRGPGANVLT
>TRBJ1-5|TRBV5-6
ASSQGRNQPQH
>TRBJ1-4|TRBV23-1
ASSLLGERANEKLF
>TRBJ1-2|TRBV4-3
ASSQTSGNYGYT
>TRBJ2-4|TRBV7-9
ASSPDSKNIQY
>TRBJ1-6|TRBV4-3
ASSSGGSNSPLH
>TRBJ2-7|TRBV27
ASSLSAGVLYEQY
>TRBJ2-7|TRBV4-3
ASSQASTGGHEQY
>TRBJ2-7|TRBV5-6
ASSSPFVYEQY
>TRBJ2-1|TRBV25-1
ASSEGTFYNEQF
>TRBJ2-7|TRBV7-9
ASSPRQGPWQY
>TRBJ2-1|TRBV5-6
ASSLYREGAYNEQF
>TRBJ2-3|TRBV7-3
ASSLYSSGGPTDTQY
>TRBJ2-7|TRBV12-3/TRBV12-4
ASSPPGQGHEQY
>TRBJ2-1|TRBV7-9
ASRGIQPVSYNEQF
>TRBJ2-7|TRBV29-1
SARTSPYEQY
>TRBJ2-5|TRBV12-3/TRBV12-4
ASSLNGERGETQY
>TRBJ1-5|TRBV20-1
SARAGTRDSQPQH
>TRBJ2-7|TRBV5-1
ASSLASGGLDEQY
>TRBJ2-3|TRBV28
ASSSRDLRADTQY
>TRBJ2-2|TRBV7-9
ASSSPTGEGELF
>TRBJ1-1|TRBV4-1
ASSPGPMNTEAF
>TRBJ2-5|TRBV7-3
ASSSAGGQFNKTQY
>TRBJ2-1|TRBV2
ASSPSSEQF
>TRBJ2-7|TRBV15
ATSRGGTYEQY
>TRBJ2-7|TRBV7-9
ASSSTQGGGQY
>TRBJ1-5|TRBV4-1
ASSQESRGGNQPQH
>TRBJ2-7|TRBV5-4
ASSLDPPYEQY
>TRBJ2-1|TRBV4-2
ASSQDRWGSYNEQF
>TRBJ1-2|TRBV27
ASSFSVQGPRDYGYT
>TRBJ1-5|TRBV11-2
ASSLGTQGASNQPQH
>TRBJ2-7|TRBV11-2
ASSFGRAAYEQY
>TRBJ1-1|TRBV7-9
ASSPPRASGTEAF
>TRBJ2-2|TRBV6-5
ASSSGTQKNTGELF
>TRBJ2-1|TRBV5-6
ASSEDGQSSYNEQF
>TRBJ2-1|TRBV9
ASSVEGYNEQF
>TRBJ2-2|TRBV28
ASSLPGGTATNTGELF
>TRBJ1-2|TRBV7-2
ASSPAGGTNYGYT
>TRBJ2-2|TRBV28
ASSDGELF
>TRBJ2-1|TRBV27
ASSLLPGDNEQF
>TRBJ2-3|TRBV6-1
ASSEIRLSTDTQY
>TRBJ2-1|TRBV4-3
ASSPTSGSSYNEQF
>TRBJ2-2|TRBV9
ASSTTGPNTGELF
>TRBJ1-4|TRBV4-3
ASMGWSRPPGQRMGDEKLF